The sequence of this T cell receptor beta chain was determined in a study of T cell responses to AZD1222 COVID-19 vaccine. Germline CDR1 and CDR2: SGHTA and FQGNSA. The CDR3 has 12 residues. The ends were cut back, 2 bases at V and 9 bases at J, with 5 bases in the middle. The study's findings and limits: Baseline serostatus was positive in only six or seven AZD1222 recipients. Spike-specific TCR breadth and depth were elevated following two AZD1222 doses.

Note on this clone: No antigen is known for it.

The protocol was immunoSEQ multiplex PCR, while the TCRdb copy is restricted to in-frame clones and leaves out a portion. The profile shows 150,000 or so clones, approximately 90% of them singletons. The clonotype originates from an adult in good health. This specimen consisted of peripheral blood, obtained on day 0 of AZD1222 vaccination. This chain uses TRBV7-2 with TRBJ1-6, with D unresolved. The CDR3: CASSLRASPLHF. CDR3 coding DNA: TGTGCCAGCAGCTTACGGGCTTCACCCCTCCACTTT.